This T cell receptor beta chain was obtained from a study of CD8+ T cells in alopecia areata. Treatment reported: oral pan-JAK inhibitor, 5-10 mg twice daily. RNA extraction was followed by reverse transcription into cDNA, which acted as the sequencing template. Measured with immunoSEQ multiplex PCR; TCRdb has only the in-frame clones, and not every one. The top ten clones hold 0.48% of a sample with roughly 220,000 clones, 35% to 40% of them seen once. Overall study results and limits: There were many expanded lesional clones persisting in scalp and blood during tofacitinib.

Concerning this clone: Its antigen is undetermined.

Trimming cost V 4 bases and J 1 base, with 9 bases left between them. Germline V gene data show CDR1 as SGHRS and CDR2 as YFSETQ. The CDR3 totals 13 residues. The TCR originated in a human donor with alopecia areata. The V gene is TRBV5-1, the J gene TRBJ2-7; tentatively, D is TRBD1 (6 bases). The specimen comprised CD4+ T cells sorted from blood, sampled between weeks 30 and 35, from a patient treated with tofacitinib. The CDR3 DNA follows: TGCGCCAGCAGCCAGGGGATTTCCTACGAGCAGTACTTC. It codes for CASSQGISYEQYF.